These 23 T cell receptor beta chains were all obtained from the same sample, sequenced in a study of cytomegalovirus exposure and HLA in healthy donors. 13 Jbeta primers and 60 Vbeta primers were used for the PCR. Sequencing used immunoSEQ multiplex PCR; TCRdb keeps in-frame clones, though not all of them. The sample table sets out more than 90,000 clones. What was sequenced was PBMCs. These receptors originate from a man aged 35-49 years in good health and CMV-seropositive.

J is TRBJ1-1 and V is TRBV2, with TRBD1 matching 8 bases. The CDR3 consists of 13 residues. The germline V gene has CDR1 SNHLY and CDR2 FYNNEI. V dropped 11 bases and J dropped 5; count of bases not matched to a gene: 10. The CDR3 sequence: CASNQGALTEAFF. CDR3 DNA sequence: TGTGCCTCCAATCAGGGGGCGCTGACTGAAGCTTTCTTT.

The chain couples TRBV27 to TRBJ1-1; the D gene is possibly TRBD1 (5 bases). The germline V and J ends were trimmed by 2 bases and 5 bases, with 12 bases remaining between them. The CDR3 is made up of 14 amino acids. The germline CDR1 and CDR2 sequences are MNHEY and SMNVEV (reference sequence). The CDR3, as DNA: TGTGCCAGCAGTTTAAGGGGAGGGAGTACTGAAGCTTTCTTT. Translating it yields CASSLRGGSTEAFF.

The genes are TRBV2 and TRBJ1-5, with D unclear. The CDR3 sequence is 13 residues long. Trimming took off 10 bases at V and 5 bases at J, with 15 bases between the two ends. In germline, CDR1 is SNHLY, CDR2 FYNNEI. CDR3 in amino acids: CAIQRRRDQPQHF. CDR3 in DNA: TGTGCCATCCAGAGACGGAGAGATCAGCCCCAGCATTTT.

The V call is TRBV9, the J call TRBJ2-2; perhaps TRBD1 as D (6 bases). V was trimmed by 2 bases and J by 1 base, leaving 6 bases between them. CDR1 is SGDLS and CDR2 is YYNGEE in the germline V gene. CDR3 length: 14 residues. The CDR3 sequence is CASSVTGNTGELFF. The CDR3 DNA reads TGTGCCAGCAGCGTGACAGGGAACACCGGGGAGCTGTTTTTT. The full variable domain, with the rest looked up from reference TRBV9 and TRBJ2-2, is DSGVTQTPKHLITATGQRVTLRCSPRSGDLSVYWYQQSLDQGLQFLIQYYNGEERAKGNILERFSAQQFPDLHSELNLSSLELGDSALYFCASSVTGNTGELFFGEGSRLTVL.

This chain links TRBV9 with TRBJ2-1; maybe TRBD1 (5 bases). Per germline, CDR1 SGDLS and CDR2 YYNGEE. Trimming cost V 3 bases and J 6 bases, with 10 bases left between them. The CDR3 consists of 13 residues. The CDR3 region is CASSAGQFNEQFF. CDR3 bases: TGTGCCAGCAGCGCCGGACAATTCAATGAGCAGTTCTTC.

The gene calls are TRBV7-2 and TRBJ2-2, with unresolved D. CDR1 is SGHTA, CDR2 FQGNSA, per germline. Trimming pared 6 bases from V and 1 base from J, leaving 9 bases between. This CDR3 comprises 14 residues. The CDR3 reads CASRPNRNTGELFF. Here the CDR3 DNA reads TGTGCCAGCAGGCCTAACAGGAACACCGGGGAGCTGTTTTTT.

The gene calls are TRBV11-2 and TRBJ2-5; D is perhaps TRBD2 (5 bases). V shed 1 base and J shed 4 bases, with 16 bases lying between them. CDR1 and CDR2 from the germline V gene are SGHAT and FQNNGV. The length of the CDR3 is 16 residues. The CDR3: CASSLGSGLAGETQYF. CDR3 nucleotide sequence: TGTGCCAGCAGCTTAGGCTCAGGTCTAGCCGGAGAGACCCAGTACTTC.

This chain connects TRBV18 to TRBJ1-5; D is ambiguous. V was clipped by 1 base and J by 5 bases, with 9 bases between them. This CDR3 is 14 amino acids long. In germline, CDR1 is KGHSH, CDR2 LQKENI. The CDR3 nucleotides are TGTGCCAGCTCACCACGGGCAAGGTATCAGCCCCAGCATTTT. Translating it yields CASSPRARYQPQHF.

The CDR3 loop reads CASSPGGLAGVVHEQYF. DNA of the CDR3: TGCGCCAGCAGCCCAGGGGGACTAGCGGGAGTAGTCCACGAGCAGTACTTC. The V gene is TRBV5-1, the J gene TRBJ2-7, with 14 nucleotides matching TRBD2. This CDR3 region has 17 residues. CDR1 and CDR2 (germline): SGHRS, YFSETQ. With 4 bases clipped from V and 5 bases from J, the junction kept 11 bases outside the gene matches. Combining the CDR3 with reference TRBV5-1 and TRBJ2-7 gives the whole variable domain KAGVTQTPRYLIKTRGQQVTLSCSPISGHRSVSWYQQTPGQGLQFLFEYFSETQRNKGNFPGRFSGRQFSNSRSEMNVSTLELGDSALYLCASSPGGLAGVVHEQYFGPGTRLTVT.

In DNA, the CDR3 is TGTGCCATCACCATAGGGACAGGGCCACAGCCGGAAGCTTTCTTT. Translation gives CAITIGTGPQPEAFF. The V and J genes are TRBV10-3 and TRBJ1-1, with 9 nucleotides matching TRBD1. The germline gives CDR1 ENHRY, CDR2 SYGVKD. V trimming: 7 bases; J trimming: 8 bases; junction bases outside the gene matches: 14. The CDR3 runs to 15 residues.

CDR3: CASSPGSNQPQHF. The CDR3 DNA is TGTGCCAGCTCACCAGGCAGCAATCAGCCCCAGCATTTT. The rearrangement joins TRBV18 to TRBJ1-5; D is ambiguous. CDR3 length: 13 residues. Germline CDR1 is KGHSH and CDR2 is LQKENI. Between the trimmed V and J ends, which lost 2 bases and 1 base, there was a span of 3 bases.

The gene calls are TRBV10-1 and TRBJ2-2; perhaps TRBD1 as D (6 bases). This CDR3 is built from 15 residues. In germline, CDR1 is WNHNN, CDR2 SYGVQD (reference sequence). Trimming cost V 3 bases and J 2 bases, with 10 bases left between them. CDR3 DNA sequence: TGCGCCAGCAGTGACGGGACACGAAACACCGGGGAGCTGTTTTTT. It is translated as CASSDGTRNTGELFF.

The gene calls are TRBV27 and TRBJ1-5; 7 bases are a match to TRBD1. Germline CDR1 MNHEY, CDR2 SMNVEV (reference sequence). The length of the CDR3 is 14 residues. J gave up 3 bases and V 6 bases, and 5 bases lay outside the gene matches. For the CDR3, the DNA is TGTGCCAGCAGGCCGACAGGGTCCAATCAGCCCCAGCATTTT. It codes for CASRPTGSNQPQHF.

The chain links TRBV7-9 to TRBJ1-1, with a possible D match to TRBD1 (6 bases). V was shortened by 2 bases and J by 6 bases, with 13 bases between the two germline ends. Germline values: CDR1 SEHNR, CDR2 FQNEAQ (reference sequence). This CDR3 has 14 residues. For the CDR3, the DNA is TGTGCCAGCAGCTTAAAGGGGGGGGGAGCTGAAGCTTTCTTT. Translating gives CASSLKGGGAEAFF.

The chain employs TRBV19 and TRBJ2-4, with D tentatively TRBD2 (6 bases). The germline gives CDR1 LNHDA, CDR2 SQIVND (reference sequence). V shed 3 bases and J shed 0 bases, with 21 bases lying between them. This CDR3 has 19 amino acids. CDR3 bases: TGTGCCAGTAGTATGGCGGGAACGATCCTAGGTCTAGCCAAAAACATTCAGTACTTC. Translation gives CASSMAGTILGLAKNIQYF.

The rearrangement uses TRBV18 and TRBJ2-1, with a possible D match to TRBD2 (6 bases). The CDR3 sequence is 14 residues long. Looked up from germline, CDR1 is KGHSH and CDR2 is LQKENI. Trimming took off 3 bases at V and 2 bases at J, with 8 bases between the two ends. CDR3 sequence reads: CASSPWGAYNEQFF. CDR3 coding DNA: TGTGCCAGCTCACCCTGGGGGGCCTACAATGAGCAGTTCTTC.

This chain joins TRBV11-2 and TRBJ2-1; perhaps TRBD1 as D (5 bases). The germline V gene has CDR1 SGHAT and CDR2 FQNNGV. V was shortened by 5 bases and J by 10 bases, with 15 bases between the two germline ends. This CDR3 comprises 13 residues. CDR3 in amino acids: CASSLGHFGEQFF. The CDR3 bases are TGTGCCAGCAGCCTGGGGCACTTCGGAGAGCAGTTCTTC.

The chain recombines TRBV2 with TRBJ2-3; 10 bases map to TRBD2. Germline CDR1 is SNHLY and CDR2 is FYNNEI. V lost 6 bases and J lost 1; bases outside the gene matches: 13. This CDR3 is built from 18 residues. In DNA, the CDR3 is TGTGCCAGCAGAGTTCCGGGACTAGCGCACTTCGGCACAGATACGCAGTATTTT. Translated: CASRVPGLAHFGTDTQYF.

The rearrangement uses TRBV7-9 and TRBJ1-3; D not certain. The ends were cut back, 3 bases at V and 5 bases at J, with 11 bases in the middle. The CDR3 sequence is 14 residues long. Germline-derived CDR1 and CDR2 are SEHNR and FQNEAQ (reference sequence). For the CDR3, the DNA is TGTGCCAGCAGCTTCGGCGGGCCGAGAAACACCATATATTTT. Translation: CASSFGGPRNTIYF.

The gene calls are TRBV10-2 and TRBJ1-6, with 10 bases fitting TRBD1. Germline values: CDR1 WSHSY, CDR2 SAAADI. The CDR3 spans 16 residues. Germline trimming cut 6 bases from V and 8 bases from J; bases unmatched to any gene: 10. The CDR3 coding sequence is TGCGCCAGCAGAACAGGGACAGGGGATTATCATTCACCCCTCCACTTT. Residues: CASRTGTGDYHSPLHF.

The genes are TRBV6-5 and TRBJ1-1, with 8 bases identical to TRBD1. CDR1 and CDR2 from the germline V gene are MNHEY and SVGAGI. CDR3 length: 13 residues. V dropped 2 bases and J dropped 10; count of bases not matched to a gene: 6. CDR3: CASSYGQGAAAFF. DNA for the CDR3: TGTGCCAGCAGTTACGGGCAGGGGGCTGCAGCTTTCTTT.

The rearrangement links TRBV7-9 to TRBJ2-2, with 12 bases that match TRBD2. Germline CDR1 is SEHNR and CDR2 is FQNEAQ (reference sequence). This CDR3 spans 17 amino acids. Trimming at V came to 5 bases and at J to 5 bases, leaving 9 bases not matched to a gene. In DNA, the CDR3 is TGTGCCAGCAGCCCAGGACTAGCGGGAAGGCGGACCGGGGAGCTGTTTTTT. Translation gives CASSPGLAGRRTGELFF.

This sequence joins TRBV18 and TRBJ2-4; TRBD2 matches at 7 bases. Looked up from germline, CDR1 is KGHSH and CDR2 is LQKENI. This CDR3 spans 19 amino acids. J was trimmed by 6 bases and V by 0 bases; bases with no gene match: 17. CDR3 nucleotide sequence: TGTGCCAGCTCACCACCAACGGAGGTGGGGCGGGAGCATGGAAACATTCAGTACTTC. Amino acid sequence: CASSPPTEVGREHGNIQYF. The entire variable domain, with the rest obtained from reference TRBV18 and TRBJ2-4, is as follows: NAGVMQNPRHLVRRRGQEARLRCSPMKGHSHVYWYRQLPEEGLKFMVYLQKENIIDESGMPKERFSAEFPKEGPSILRIQQVVRGDSAAYFCASSPPTEVGREHGNIQYFGAGTRLSVL.